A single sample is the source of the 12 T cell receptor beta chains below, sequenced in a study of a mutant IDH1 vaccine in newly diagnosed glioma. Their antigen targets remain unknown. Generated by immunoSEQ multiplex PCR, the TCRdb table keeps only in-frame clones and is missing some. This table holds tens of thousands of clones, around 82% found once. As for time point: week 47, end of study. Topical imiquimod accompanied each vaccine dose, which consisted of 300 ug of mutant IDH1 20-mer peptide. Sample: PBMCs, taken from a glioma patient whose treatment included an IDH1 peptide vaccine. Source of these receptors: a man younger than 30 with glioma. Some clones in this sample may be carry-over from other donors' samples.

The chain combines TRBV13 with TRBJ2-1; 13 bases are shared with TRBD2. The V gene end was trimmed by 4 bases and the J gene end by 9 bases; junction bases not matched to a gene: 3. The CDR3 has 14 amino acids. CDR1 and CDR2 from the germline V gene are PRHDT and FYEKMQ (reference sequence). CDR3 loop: CASSSRTSGSEQFF. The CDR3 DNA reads TGTGCCAGCAGCTCGAGGACTAGCGGGAGTGAGCAGTTCTTC.

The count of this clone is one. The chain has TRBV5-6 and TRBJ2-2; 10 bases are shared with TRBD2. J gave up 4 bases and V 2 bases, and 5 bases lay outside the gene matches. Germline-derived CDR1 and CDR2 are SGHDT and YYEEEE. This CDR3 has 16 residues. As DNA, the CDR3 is TGTGCCAGCAGCTTTCGACTAGCGGGCCCCACCGGGGAGCTGTTTTTT. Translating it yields CASSFRLAGPTGELFF.

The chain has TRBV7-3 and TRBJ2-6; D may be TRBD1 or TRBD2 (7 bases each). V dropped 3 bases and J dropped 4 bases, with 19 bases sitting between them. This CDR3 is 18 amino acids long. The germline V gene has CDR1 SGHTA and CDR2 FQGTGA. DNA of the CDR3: TGTGCCAGCAGCTTCCAGACAGGGCAAGCGGGGGGGGCCAACGTCCTGACTTTC. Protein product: CASSFQTGQAGGANVLTF.

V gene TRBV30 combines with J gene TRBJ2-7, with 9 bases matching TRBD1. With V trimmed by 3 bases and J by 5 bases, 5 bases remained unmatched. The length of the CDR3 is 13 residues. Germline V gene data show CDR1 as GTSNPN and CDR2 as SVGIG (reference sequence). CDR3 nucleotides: TGTGCCTGGAGCGGTACAGGGGGCGACGAGCAGTACTTC. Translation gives CAWSGTGGDEQYF.

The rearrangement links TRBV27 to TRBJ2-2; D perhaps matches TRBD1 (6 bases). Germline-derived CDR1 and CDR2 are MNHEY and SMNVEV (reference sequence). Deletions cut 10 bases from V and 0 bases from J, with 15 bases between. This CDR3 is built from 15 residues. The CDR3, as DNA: TGTGCCACCTCCTGGACAGTTACGAACACCGGGGAGCTGTTTTTT. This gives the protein CATSWTVTNTGELFF.

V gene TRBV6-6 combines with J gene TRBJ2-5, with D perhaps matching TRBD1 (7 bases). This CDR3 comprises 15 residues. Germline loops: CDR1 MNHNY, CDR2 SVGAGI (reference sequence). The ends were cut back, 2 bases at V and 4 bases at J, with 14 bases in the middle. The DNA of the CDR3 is TGTGCCAGCAGTTACGGAGGTCAGGGGGGAGAGACCCAGTACTTC. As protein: CASSYGGQGGETQYF.

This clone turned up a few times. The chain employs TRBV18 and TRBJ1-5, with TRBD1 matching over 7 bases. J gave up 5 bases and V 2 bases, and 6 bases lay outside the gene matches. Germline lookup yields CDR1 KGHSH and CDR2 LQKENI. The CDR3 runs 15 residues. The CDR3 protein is CASSPATGDHQPQHF. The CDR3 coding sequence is TGTGCCAGCTCACCAGCCACAGGGGACCATCAGCCCCAGCATTTT.

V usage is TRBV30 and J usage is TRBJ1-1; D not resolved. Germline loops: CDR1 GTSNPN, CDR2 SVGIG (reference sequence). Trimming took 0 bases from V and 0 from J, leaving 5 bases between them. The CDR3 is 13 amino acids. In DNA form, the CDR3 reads TGTGCCTGGAGTGTACGAATGAACACTGAAGCTTTCTTT. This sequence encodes CAWSVRMNTEAFF.

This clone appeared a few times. DNA of the CDR3: TGTGCCAGCAGACTTACAGGGAATTATCAGCCCCAGCATTTT. Its translation: CASRLTGNYQPQHF. The rearrangement links TRBV28 to TRBJ1-5; possible D gene TRBD1, 6 bases. This CDR3 is 14 amino acids long. Germline V lookup: CDR1 MDHEN, CDR2 SYDVKM. V lost 6 bases to trimming and J lost 5 bases, with 14 bases between them.

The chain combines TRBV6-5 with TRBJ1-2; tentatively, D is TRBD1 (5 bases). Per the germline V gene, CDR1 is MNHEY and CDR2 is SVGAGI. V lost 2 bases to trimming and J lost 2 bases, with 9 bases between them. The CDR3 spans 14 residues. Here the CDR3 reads CASSYLGRNYGYTF. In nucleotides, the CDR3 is TGTGCCAGCAGTTACCTGGGACGCAACTATGGCTACACCTTC.

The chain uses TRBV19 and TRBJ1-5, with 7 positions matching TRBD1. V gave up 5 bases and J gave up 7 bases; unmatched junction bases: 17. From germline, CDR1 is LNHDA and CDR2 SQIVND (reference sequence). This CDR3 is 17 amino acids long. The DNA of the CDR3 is TGTGCCAGTAGTCCCACCGTCGACAGGGTAAGGAGCCAGCCCCAGCATTTT. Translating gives CASSPTVDRVRSQPQHF.

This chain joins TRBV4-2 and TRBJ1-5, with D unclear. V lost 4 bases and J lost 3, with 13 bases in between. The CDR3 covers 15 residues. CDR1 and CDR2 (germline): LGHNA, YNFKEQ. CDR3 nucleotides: TGTGCCAGCAGCCCCCTGGCCGGGGACAATCAGCCCCAGCATTTT. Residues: CASSPLAGDNQPQHF.